This T cell receptor beta chain is drawn from a study of PD-L1 blockade in urothelial cancer. The CDR3 spans 13 residues. Between the trimmed V and J ends, which lost 0 bases and 1 base, there was a span of 5 bases. Germline CDR1 SGHDT, CDR2 YYEEEE. Time point here: pretreatment peripheral blood. Generated by immunoSEQ multiplex PCR, the TCRdb table keeps only in-frame clones and is missing some. The repertoire holds roughly 130,000 clones, 84% seen once, with 3.2% in the top ten. The input for sequencing was PBMCs, taken around atezolizumab (anti-PD-L1) treatment. The J gene is TRBJ2-7, the V gene TRBV5-6, with D possibly TRBD2 on 5 matching bases. The receptor's source is a man in his fifties or sixties with urothelial cancer. The CDR3 spells CASSLAGSYEQYF. The CDR3 coding sequence is TGTGCCAGCAGCTTGGCGGGGTCCTACGAGCAGTACTTC.